These 7 T cell receptor beta chains were sequenced from one sample in a study of T cells in Graves' hyperthyroidism and ophthalmopathy. TCR beta CDR3 regions were amplified from RNA transcripts. HTBI primers drove first-round RT-PCR of the TCR CDR3. Each CDR3 protein is one row after TCRdb ran MiXCR on the multiplex PCR reads. The table shows 500,000 to 550,000 distinct CDR3 sequences, with around 20% occurring only once. The sequenced sample consisted of blood. These receptors were taken from a man between 18 and 35 years old with Graves' hyperthyroidism.

This clonotype was seen repeatedly, ten times or more. V usage is TRBV7-2 and J usage is TRBJ1-5, with 8 bases identical to TRBD1. V shed 8 bases and J 5 bases; nucleotides not matched to a gene: 8. There are 14 residues in the CDR3. CDR1 is SGHTA and CDR2 is FQGNSA in the germline V gene. The CDR3 region is CASQQGDRYQPQHF. CDR3 DNA: TGTGCCAGCCAACAGGGGGATCGGTATCAGCCCCAGCATTTT.

This clonotype was seen ten or more times. The V and J genes are TRBV14 and TRBJ2-5; no reliable D call. This CDR3 spans 16 amino acids. Germline V gives CDR1 SGHDN, CDR2 FVKESK. V was clipped by 1 base and J by 4 bases, with 16 bases between them. Here the CDR3 reads CASSQAGPPRRETQYF. DNA for the CDR3: TGTGCCAGCAGCCAAGCGGGTCCCCCGAGGAGAGAGACCCAGTACTTC.

This clonotype has ten or more counts. The gene calls are TRBV6-2 or TRBV6-3 and TRBJ1-1; 8 positions agree with TRBD1. J gave up 4 bases and V 5 bases, and 12 bases lay outside the gene matches. The germline V gene has CDR1 MNHEY and CDR2 SVGEGT. CDR3 length: 16 residues. The CDR3 DNA reads TGTGCCAGCAGTACAGGACAGGGAAGAGGTGGCACTGAAGCTTTCTTT. Amino acids: CASSTGQGRGGTEAFF.

This chain connects TRBV12-5 to TRBJ2-2; 7 bases agree with TRBD1. The trim removed 3 bases at V and 4 bases at J, leaving 5 bases unmatched. The CDR3 has 15 residues. CDR1 is LGHNT and CDR2 is FRNRAP in the germline V gene. The CDR3 spells CASGFGRGLTGELFF. As DNA, the CDR3 is TGTGCTAGTGGTTTTGGTAGGGGGCTCACCGGGGAGCTGTTTTTT.

This clonotype has at least ten counts. The chain links TRBV28 to TRBJ1-1; no clear D gene. Trimming stripped 1 base from V and 4 bases from J, with 10 bases between. This CDR3 is built from 14 residues. Germline V gene sequence: CDR1 MDHEN, CDR2 SYDVKM. DNA of the CDR3: TGTGCCAGCAGTTTATATTCCGGCCGCACTGAAGCTTTCTTT. Amino acids: CASSLYSGRTEAFF.

Remarks on this clonotype: A much larger clone sits a single nucleotide away, making a read error possible. The rearrangement links TRBV4-1 to TRBJ2-7; 7 nucleotides match TRBD1. From germline, CDR1 is MGHRA and CDR2 YSYEKL. The CDR3 is made up of 15 amino acids. Here the CDR3 reads CASSQDGTASYEQCF. CDR3 sequence (DNA): TGCGCCAGCAGCCAAGATGGGACAGCCTCCTACGAGCAGTGCTTC.

The chain recombines TRBV30 with TRBJ2-7; possible D gene TRBD1, 6 bases. Germline V gene lookup returns CDR1 GTSNPN and CDR2 SVGIG (reference sequence). There are 11 residues in the CDR3. V was trimmed by 3 bases and J by 7 bases, leaving 10 bases between them. The CDR3 spells CAWRGAGEQYF. CDR3 sequence (DNA): TGTGCCTGGAGGGGGGCAGGGGAGCAGTACTTC.